The clone carrying this T cell receptor beta chain has just a few counts. Its antigen is unknown. The CDR3 runs to 14 residues. The germline CDR1 and CDR2 sequences are SEHNR and FQNEAQ (reference sequence). Trimming stripped 2 bases from V and 10 bases from J, with 17 bases between. Alongside a J-beta primer mix, a sample-barcoded 5' primer served in a second PCR lasting roughly 6 to 11 cycles. TCRdb analysed the 5' RACE reads with MiXCR anew, one entry per CDR3 protein. Among roughly 2 million distinct CDR3 sequences, roughly 49% were seen once, and the ten largest hold roughly 2.1%. The donors, all healthy, were Caucasians living in Russia, aged about 6 to 95. The data were obtained in a study of blood T cells in healthy people across ages. Study-level background: Capture via template switching afforded approximately one barcoded beta molecule per two T cells. Findings and limits, study-wide: Higher diversity, along with more naive CD4+ cells, distinguished long-lived donors from aged donors.

The chain recombines TRBV7-9 with TRBJ1-1; D not resolved. The receptor's source is a woman aged 40 to 50 in good health. The sequencing sample was made of blood. The CDR3 loop is CASSLIDSTEGAFF. For the CDR3, the DNA is TGTGCCAGCAGCTTAATTGACTCTACCGAGGGAGCTTTCTTT.